A single sample is the source of the 6 T cell receptor beta chains below, sequenced in a study of T cell responses to AZD1222 COVID-19 vaccine. The data were produced by immunoSEQ multiplex PCR, yet TCRdb's version contains in-frame clones alone and is incomplete. The sample holds 150,000 or so clones, over 90% seen once. Here the sequenced sample was peripheral blood, taken on day 0 of AZD1222 vaccination. Receptors originate from an adult in good health.

The chain employs TRBV25-1 and TRBJ2-1; TRBD1 agrees at 9 bases. After removal of 1 base from V and 4 bases from J, the junction contained 11 bases not matched to a gene. In germline, CDR1 is MGHDK, CDR2 SYGVNS. The CDR3 runs 18 residues. CDR3 in DNA: TGTGCCAGCAGTGAATGGGCCCGGGACAGGGACATTTACAATGAGCAGTTCTTC. Protein sequence: CASSEWARDRDIYNEQFF.

The chain uses TRBV19 and TRBJ2-3; no definite D call. The V gene's germline CDR1 is LNHDA and CDR2 SQIVND (reference sequence). Trimming stripped 3 bases from V and 3 bases from J, with 1 base between. The CDR3 sequence is 11 residues long. CDR3 DNA sequence: TGTGCCAGTAGTATGACAGATACGCAGTATTTT. It yields the protein CASSMTDTQYF.

This sequence joins TRBV5-1 and TRBJ2-2, with no clear D. Trimming took off 2 bases at V and 0 bases at J, with 8 bases between the two ends. CDR3 length equals 15 residues. Germline CDR1 reads SGHRS; CDR2 reads YFSETQ. The CDR3 nucleotides read TGCGCCAGCAGCTTCGACATATCGAACACCGGGGAGCTGTTTTTT. This gives the protein CASSFDISNTGELFF.

The count of this clone is one. V usage is TRBV2 and J usage is TRBJ1-4; tentative D call: TRBD1 (5 bases). From germline, CDR1 is SNHLY and CDR2 FYNNEI. The CDR3 totals 15 residues. V was clipped by 6 bases and J by 0 bases, with 11 bases between them. The CDR3 sequence is CASSPDSATNEKLFF. The CDR3 nucleotides are TGTGCCAGCAGCCCTGACAGCGCAACTAATGAAAAACTGTTTTTT.

V and J are TRBV3-1 (or the pseudogene TRBV3-2) and TRBJ2-1; D remains ambiguous. V was trimmed by 0 bases and J by 5 bases, leaving 5 bases between them. Germline values: CDR1 LGHDT, CDR2 YNNKEL (reference sequence). The CDR3 runs to 13 residues. Written as DNA, the CDR3 is TGTGCCAGCAGCCAAGATAAGGACAATGAGCAGTTCTTC. Amino acid sequence: CASSQDKDNEQFF.

V usage is TRBV5-5 and J usage is TRBJ2-3, with D possibly called TRBD1 or TRBD2 (5 bases each). CDR3 length: 16 amino acids. Per germline, CDR1 SGHKS and CDR2 YYEKEE (reference sequence). The ends were cut back, 7 bases at V and 3 bases at J, with 21 bases in the middle. The CDR3 nucleotides are TGTGCCAGCGCAATCGGGGCAGGGAGAGGGACAGATACGCAGTATTTT. Residues: CASAIGAGRGTDTQYF.